This T cell receptor (beta chain) appears in the sequencing data of a study of cytomegalovirus exposure and HLA in healthy donors. Study outcomes and limitations: Looking again later, the authors saw that most CMV-associated TCR beta chains seemed HLA-restricted. Investigators reported about 160 TCR beta chains as tied to cytomegalovirus.

The CDR3 is 15 amino acids. Looked up from germline, CDR1 is SSHAT and CDR2 is FNYEAQ (reference sequence). The PCR was carried out with 60 Vbeta primers and 13 Jbeta primers. Only in-frame clones appear in the TCRdb table, and some are missing; sequencing was by immunoSEQ multiplex PCR. The table shows fewer than 65,000 clones, with about 87% occurring only once. To note about this clone: Its matching antigen is unknown. One end of the junction is discordant with germline, which a read error may explain.

Sequenced: PBMCs. This sequence joins TRBV7-7 and TRBJ2-3, with TRBD2 as a possible D gene (6 bases). This sequence originates from a man between 18 and 29 years old in good health and CMV-seronegative. In DNA form, the CDR3 reads TGTGCTAGCAGCTTAGGAGGGACTAGCACAGATACGCAGTATTTT. Residues: CASSLGGTSTDTQYF.